This T cell receptor (beta chain) was sequenced in a study of naive and memory T cell subsets (dated by TCRdb to the late 2010s). Regarding the research as a whole: The figure summarizing the skin biopsy and whole blood samples listed about 10 blood donors, 7 tuberculin skin test biopsies and 3 saline control biopsies. As previously described, skin biopsies were taken from tuberculin skin test sites or from saline-injected control sites and processed for RNA extraction. PCR2 was typically performed as a SYBR Green qPCR that was stopped at a set threshold, although end-point PCR (about 6 cycles) could be used instead for low-input samples. What the research found in general, with its limitations: The RNA-based method was acknowledged to be potentially sensitive to changes in TCR transcripts with T cell activation and differentiation. TCR sequences were reportedly obtained from both types of skin biopsy, with many more TCRs found at tuberculin skin test sites. Details of skin biopsy collection and RNA processing were not given in the paper but were referenced to earlier studies. Higher TCR numbers at tuberculin skin test sites were interpreted as T cell infiltration of a delayed type IV hypersensitivity reaction.

This sample's treatment or condition label indicates: skin biopsy from PPD injection site in Mantoux-positive individual. Using 3' ligation of a UMI-containing oligonucleotide to TCR cDNA, the study laid out a robust and sensitive protocol to amplify, sequence and analyze TCRs. In individuals with a positive Mantoux test, tuberculin skin test biopsies were taken from sites that had been injected with PPD. Total RNA was used without cell sorting and was treated with RQ1 DNase before reverse transcription, with a target input of about 1 to 1,100 ng. Skin biopsy and whole blood libraries were made to test pipeline robustness in samples where T cells form a minority population. Remarks on this clonotype: Its antigen specificity is not known. The record has no base qualities; no much larger clone is one base away.

Receptor libraries were prepared by UMI-ligation and nested PCR. The ligated cDNA was amplified in four rounds of PCR with nested alpha and beta constant region primers together with the SP2 primer. For the blood and skin samples, reverse transcription of TCR RNA was done with SuperScript IV along with alpha and beta constant region primers. T4 RNA ligase 1 was used to ligate an oligonucleotide containing the Illumina SP2 primer and a UMI to the 3' end of the cDNA. The 12-nucleotide UMI consisted of two random hexamers with an eight-base spacer between the hexamers to prevent hairpin formation. From the second PCR onward, the TCR alpha and beta chain libraries were handled separately, and dual indexing was used for multiplexing. After pooling, the indexed libraries were analyzed by capillary electrophoresis and sequenced on either an Illumina MiSeq or NextSeq. PhiX DNA at roughly 5-7% was spiked into libraries to increase base diversity and improve cluster recognition. The published analysis was carried out like this. UMIs were extracted from read 2 by Demultiplexor and combined with the TCR sequence from read 1, and reads were split according to sample indices. V and J genes and V-J junctions were identified by Decombinator, which gave every TCR a five-part identifier that included V and J deletions. Collapsinator used UMIs to correct sequencing errors and PCR amplification heterogeneity, yielding UMI-based abundance per TCR. CDR3Translator turned identifiers into nucleotide sequence, translated that sequence into amino acids, and pulled out CDR3 regions based on terminal motifs. After normalization to the amount of input RNA, error-corrected alpha and beta TCR counts from blood and skin were compared. TCRdb itself trimmed the public reads at Q25 with fastp, ran MiXCR and retained productive beta chains. A single entry per CDR3 protein holds the most common genes and DNA from its merged rows. None of the V and J calls come from the authors' own analysis; TCRdb made them. The sample contains 25,000 to 35,000 distinct CDR3 sequences, about 6.2% of them found a single time. The ten largest clones add up to approximately 3.3% of the sample.

The source of this sequence is an adult in good health. The sample here was skin, taken from a tuberculin skin test site.

The DNA reads as follows: TGTGCCAGCAGTGAAGGGTGGGGGAAGGTCCACGAGCAGTACTTC. Its protein reads: CASSEGWGKVHEQYF. The chain couples TRBV6-1 to TRBJ2-7, with the D gene tentatively TRBD1 or TRBD2, based on 5 matching bases in each. CDR1 and CDR2 are read off the germline V gene as MNHNS and SASEGT. V and J are truncated by 1 base and 5 bases respectively, leaving an intervening sequence of 15 bases. The CDR3 numbers 15 residues from cysteine through phenylalanine. Left in the record is the CDR3 DNA by itself, 45 bases read in frame from the first base.